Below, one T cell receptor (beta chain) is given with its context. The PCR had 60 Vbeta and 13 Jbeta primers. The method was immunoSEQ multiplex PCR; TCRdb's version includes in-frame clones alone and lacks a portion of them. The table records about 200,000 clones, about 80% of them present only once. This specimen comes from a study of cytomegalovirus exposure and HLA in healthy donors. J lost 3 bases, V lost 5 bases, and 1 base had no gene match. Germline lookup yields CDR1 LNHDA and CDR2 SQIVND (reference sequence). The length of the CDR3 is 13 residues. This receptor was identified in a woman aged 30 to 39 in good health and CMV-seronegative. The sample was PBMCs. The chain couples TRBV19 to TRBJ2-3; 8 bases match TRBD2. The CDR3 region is CASSGGRTDTQYF. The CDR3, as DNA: TGTGCCAGTAGTGGCGGGAGGACAGATACGCAGTATTTT.